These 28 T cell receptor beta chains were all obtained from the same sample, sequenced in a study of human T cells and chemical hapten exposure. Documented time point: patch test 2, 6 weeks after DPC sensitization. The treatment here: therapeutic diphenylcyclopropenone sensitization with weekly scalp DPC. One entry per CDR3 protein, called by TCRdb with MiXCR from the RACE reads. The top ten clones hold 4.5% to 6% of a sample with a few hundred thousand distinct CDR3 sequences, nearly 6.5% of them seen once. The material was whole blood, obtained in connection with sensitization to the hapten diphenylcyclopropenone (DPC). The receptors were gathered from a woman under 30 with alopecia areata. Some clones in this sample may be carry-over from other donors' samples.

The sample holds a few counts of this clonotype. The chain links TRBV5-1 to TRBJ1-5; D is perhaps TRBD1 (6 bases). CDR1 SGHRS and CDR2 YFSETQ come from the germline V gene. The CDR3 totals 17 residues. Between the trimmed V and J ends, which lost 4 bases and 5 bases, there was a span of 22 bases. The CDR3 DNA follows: TGCGCCAGCAGCCCACCTAAAACAGGGCCGGCCGATCAGCCCCAGCATTTT. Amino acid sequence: CASSPPKTGPADQPQHF. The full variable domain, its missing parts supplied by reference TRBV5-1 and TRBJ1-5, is KAGVTQTPRYLIKTRGQQVTLSCSPISGHRSVSWYQQTPGQGLQFLFEYFSETQRNKGNFPGRFSGRQFSNSRSEMNVSTLELGDSALYLCASSPPKTGPADQPQHFGDGTRLSIL.

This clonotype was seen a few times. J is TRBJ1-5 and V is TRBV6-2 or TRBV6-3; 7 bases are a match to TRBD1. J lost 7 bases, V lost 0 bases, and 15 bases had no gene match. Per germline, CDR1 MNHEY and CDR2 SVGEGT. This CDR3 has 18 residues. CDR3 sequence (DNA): TGTGCCAGCAGTTACTCAACTCTATTGACAGGGAAGGGCCAGCCCCAGCATTTT. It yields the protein CASSYSTLLTGKGQPQHF.

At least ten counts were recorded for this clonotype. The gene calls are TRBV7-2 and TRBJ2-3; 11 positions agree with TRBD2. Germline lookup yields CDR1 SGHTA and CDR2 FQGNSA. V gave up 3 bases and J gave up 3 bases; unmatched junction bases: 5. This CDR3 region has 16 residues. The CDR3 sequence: CASSFSGGAGTDTQYF. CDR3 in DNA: TGTGCCAGCAGCTTTAGCGGGGGGGCAGGGACAGATACGCAGTATTTT.

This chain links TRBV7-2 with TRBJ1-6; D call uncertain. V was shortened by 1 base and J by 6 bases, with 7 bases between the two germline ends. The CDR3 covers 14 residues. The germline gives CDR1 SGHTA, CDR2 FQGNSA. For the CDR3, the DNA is TGTGCCAGCAGCTTAGGTGCTTTTAATTCACCCCTCCACTTT. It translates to CASSLGAFNSPLHF.

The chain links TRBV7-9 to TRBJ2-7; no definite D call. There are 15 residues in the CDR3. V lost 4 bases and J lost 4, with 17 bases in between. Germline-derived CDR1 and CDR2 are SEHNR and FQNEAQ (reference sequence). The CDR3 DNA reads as TGTGCCAGCAGCTCAGACCTCCCCAGGTCGTACGAGCAGTACTTC. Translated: CASSSDLPRSYEQYF. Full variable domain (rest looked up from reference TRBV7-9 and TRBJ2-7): DTGVSQNPRHKITKRGQNVTFRCDPISEHNRLYWYRQTLGQGPEFLTYFQNEAQLEKSRLLSDRFSAERPKGSFSTLEIQRTEQGDSAMYLCASSSDLPRSYEQYFGPGTRLTVT.

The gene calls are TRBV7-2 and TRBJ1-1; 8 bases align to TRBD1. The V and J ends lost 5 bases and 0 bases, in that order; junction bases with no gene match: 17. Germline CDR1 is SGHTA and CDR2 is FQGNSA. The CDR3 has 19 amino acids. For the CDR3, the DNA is TGTGCCAGCAGCCCCGGACAGGGCGGCGGTTTGGGTTTGAACACTGAAGCTTTCTTT. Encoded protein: CASSPGQGGGLGLNTEAFF.

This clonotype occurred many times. CDR3 nucleotides: TGTGCCAGCAGACGGGACAGGGTTGATGGGTATGAAGCTTTCTTT. This sequence encodes CASRRDRVDGYEAFF. V and J are TRBV6-5 and TRBJ1-1, with TRBD1 matching 9 bases. The CDR3 covers 15 residues. The V gene's germline CDR1 is MNHEY and CDR2 SVGAGI. V dropped 6 bases and J dropped 7; count of bases not matched to a gene: 12.

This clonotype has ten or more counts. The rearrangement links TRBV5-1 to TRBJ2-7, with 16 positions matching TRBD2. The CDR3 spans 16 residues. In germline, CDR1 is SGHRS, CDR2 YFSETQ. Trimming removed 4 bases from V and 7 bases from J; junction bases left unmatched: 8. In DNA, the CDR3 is TGCGCCAGCAGCCCCGGGACTAGCGGGGGGGAGAGGGAGCAGTACTTC. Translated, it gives CASSPGTSGGEREQYF. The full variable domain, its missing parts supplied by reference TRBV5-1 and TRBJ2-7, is KAGVTQTPRYLIKTRGQQVTLSCSPISGHRSVSWYQQTPGQGLQFLFEYFSETQRNKGNFPGRFSGRQFSNSRSEMNVSTLELGDSALYLCASSPGTSGGEREQYFGPGTRLTVT.

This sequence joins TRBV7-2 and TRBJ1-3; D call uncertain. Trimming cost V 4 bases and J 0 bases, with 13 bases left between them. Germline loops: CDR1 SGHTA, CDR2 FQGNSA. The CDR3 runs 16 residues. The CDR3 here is CASSSTSWSSGNTIYF. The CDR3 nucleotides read TGTGCCAGCAGCTCTACCTCATGGAGCTCTGGAAACACCATATATTTT.

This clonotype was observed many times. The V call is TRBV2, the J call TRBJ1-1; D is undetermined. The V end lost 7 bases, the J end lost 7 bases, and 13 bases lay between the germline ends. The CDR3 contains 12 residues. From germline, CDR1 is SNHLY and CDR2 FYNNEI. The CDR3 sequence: CASKAEADEAFF. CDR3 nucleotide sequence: TGTGCCAGCAAAGCAGAAGCGGATGAAGCTTTCTTT.

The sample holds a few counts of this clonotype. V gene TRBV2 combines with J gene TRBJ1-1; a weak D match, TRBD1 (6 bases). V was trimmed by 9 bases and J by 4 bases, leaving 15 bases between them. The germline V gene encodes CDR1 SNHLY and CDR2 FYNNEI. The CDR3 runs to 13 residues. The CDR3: CASVTGRATEAFF. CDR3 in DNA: TGTGCCAGTGTTACAGGGAGGGCCACTGAAGCTTTCTTT. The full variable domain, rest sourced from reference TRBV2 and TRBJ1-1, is EPEVTQTPSHQVTQMGQEVILRCVPISNHLYFYWYRQILGQKVEFLVSFYNNEISEKSEIFDDQFSVERPDGSNFTLKIRSTKLEDSAMYFCASVTGRATEAFFGQGTRLTVV.

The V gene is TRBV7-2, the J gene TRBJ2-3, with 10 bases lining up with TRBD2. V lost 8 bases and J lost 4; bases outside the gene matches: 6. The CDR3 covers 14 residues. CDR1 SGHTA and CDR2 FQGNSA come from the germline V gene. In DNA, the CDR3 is TGTGCCAGCGGAGCGGGGGGGAGTGCAGATACGCAGTATTTT. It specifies CASGAGGSADTQYF.

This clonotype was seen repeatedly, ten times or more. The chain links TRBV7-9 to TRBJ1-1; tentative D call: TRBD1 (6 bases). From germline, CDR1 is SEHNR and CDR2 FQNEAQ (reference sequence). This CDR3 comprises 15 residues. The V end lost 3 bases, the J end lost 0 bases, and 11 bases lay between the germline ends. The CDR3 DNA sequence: TGTGCCAGCAGCTTGGGAACAGGGATGAACACTGAAGCTTTCTTT. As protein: CASSLGTGMNTEAFF.

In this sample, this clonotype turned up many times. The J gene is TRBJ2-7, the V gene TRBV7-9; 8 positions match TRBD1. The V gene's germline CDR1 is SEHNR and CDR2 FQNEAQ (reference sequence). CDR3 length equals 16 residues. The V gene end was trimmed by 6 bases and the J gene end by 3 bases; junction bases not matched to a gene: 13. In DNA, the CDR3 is TGTGCCAGCAGTCCGCTCTCCGGGACAGGCCTCTACGAGCAGTACTTC. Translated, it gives CASSPLSGTGLYEQYF.

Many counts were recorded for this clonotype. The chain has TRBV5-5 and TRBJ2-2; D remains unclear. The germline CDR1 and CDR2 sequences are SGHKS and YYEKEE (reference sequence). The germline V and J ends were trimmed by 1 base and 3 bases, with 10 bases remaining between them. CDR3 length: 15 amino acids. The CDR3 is CASSLLADDTGELFF. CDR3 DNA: TGTGCCAGCAGCTTGTTGGCAGATGACACCGGGGAGCTGTTTTTT.

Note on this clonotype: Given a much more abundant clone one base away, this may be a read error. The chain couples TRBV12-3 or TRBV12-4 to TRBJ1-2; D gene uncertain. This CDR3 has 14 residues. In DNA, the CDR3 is TGTGCCAGCAGTTTAAAACCGAGTAACTTTGGCTACACCTTC. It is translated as CASSLKPSNFGYTF.

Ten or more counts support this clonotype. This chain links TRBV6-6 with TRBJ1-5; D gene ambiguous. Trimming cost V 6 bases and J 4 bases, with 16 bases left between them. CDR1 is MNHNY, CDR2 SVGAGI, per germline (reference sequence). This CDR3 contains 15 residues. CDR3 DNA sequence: TGTGCCAGCAGCAATCCACCGAGTAGTAATCAGCCCCAGCATTTT. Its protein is CASSNPPSSNQPQHF.

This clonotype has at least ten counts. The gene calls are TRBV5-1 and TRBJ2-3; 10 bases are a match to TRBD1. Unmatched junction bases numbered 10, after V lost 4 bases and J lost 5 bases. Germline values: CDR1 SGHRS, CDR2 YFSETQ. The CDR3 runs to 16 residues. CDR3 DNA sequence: TGCGCCAGCAGCGGGCTGGACAGGGGGAATGGAGATACGCAGTATTTT. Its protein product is CASSGLDRGNGDTQYF. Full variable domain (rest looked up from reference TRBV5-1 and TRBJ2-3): KAGVTQTPRYLIKTRGQQVTLSCSPISGHRSVSWYQQTPGQGLQFLFEYFSETQRNKGNFPGRFSGRQFSNSRSEMNVSTLELGDSALYLCASSGLDRGNGDTQYFGPGTRLTVL.

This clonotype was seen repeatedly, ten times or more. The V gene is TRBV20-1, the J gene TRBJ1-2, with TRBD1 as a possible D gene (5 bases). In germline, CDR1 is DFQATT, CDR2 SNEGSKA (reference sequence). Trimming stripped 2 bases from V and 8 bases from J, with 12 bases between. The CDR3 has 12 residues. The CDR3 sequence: CSARYGADGYTF. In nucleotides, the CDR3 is TGCAGTGCTAGATATGGGGCGGACGGCTACACCTTC.

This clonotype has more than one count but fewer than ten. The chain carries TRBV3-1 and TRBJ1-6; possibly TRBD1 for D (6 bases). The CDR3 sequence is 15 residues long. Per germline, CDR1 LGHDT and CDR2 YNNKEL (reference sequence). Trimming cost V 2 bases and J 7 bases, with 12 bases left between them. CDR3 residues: CASSQLGGRNSPLHF. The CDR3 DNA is TGTGCCAGCAGCCAACTGGGGGGGCGGAATTCACCCCTCCACTTT.

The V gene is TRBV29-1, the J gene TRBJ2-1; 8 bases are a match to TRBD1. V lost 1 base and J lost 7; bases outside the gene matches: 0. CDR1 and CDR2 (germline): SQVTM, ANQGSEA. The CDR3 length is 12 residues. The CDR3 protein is CSVEGQGNEQFF. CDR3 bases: TGCAGCGTTGAAGGACAGGGGAATGAGCAGTTCTTC.

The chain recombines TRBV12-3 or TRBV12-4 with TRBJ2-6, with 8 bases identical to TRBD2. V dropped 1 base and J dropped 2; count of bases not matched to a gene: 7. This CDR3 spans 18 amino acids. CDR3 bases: TGTGCCAGCAGTTTAGGGCGCGGGGGGCCGACTGGGGCCAACGTCCTGACTTTC. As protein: CASSLGRGGPTGANVLTF.

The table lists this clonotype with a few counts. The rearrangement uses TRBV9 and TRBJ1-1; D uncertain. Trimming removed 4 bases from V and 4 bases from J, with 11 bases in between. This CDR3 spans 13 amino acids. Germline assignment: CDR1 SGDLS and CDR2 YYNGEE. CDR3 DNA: TGTGCCAGCAGCCCTCGATCGGGCACTGAAGCTTTCTTT. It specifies CASSPRSGTEAFF.

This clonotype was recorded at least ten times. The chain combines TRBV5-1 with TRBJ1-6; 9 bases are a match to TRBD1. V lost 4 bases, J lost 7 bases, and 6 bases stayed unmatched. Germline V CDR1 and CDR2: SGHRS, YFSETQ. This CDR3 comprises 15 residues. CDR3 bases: TGCGCCAGCAGCGAACAGACAGGGGGGAATTCACCCCTCCACTTT. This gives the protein CASSEQTGGNSPLHF.

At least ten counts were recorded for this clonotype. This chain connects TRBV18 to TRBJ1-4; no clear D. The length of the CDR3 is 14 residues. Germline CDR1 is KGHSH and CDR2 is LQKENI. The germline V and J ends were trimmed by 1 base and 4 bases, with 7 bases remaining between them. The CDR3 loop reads CASSPQRDNEKLFF. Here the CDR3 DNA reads TGTGCCAGCTCACCACAAAGGGATAATGAAAAACTGTTTTTT.

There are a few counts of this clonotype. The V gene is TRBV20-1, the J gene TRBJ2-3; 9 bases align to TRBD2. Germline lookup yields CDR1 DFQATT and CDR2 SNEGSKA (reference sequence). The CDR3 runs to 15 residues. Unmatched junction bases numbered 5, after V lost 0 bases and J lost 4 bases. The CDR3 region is CSARDAGGRADTQYF. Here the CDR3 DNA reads TGCAGTGCTAGAGATGCGGGGGGGAGGGCAGATACGCAGTATTTT.

This CDR3 reads CASSPWDGGAYEQYF. CDR3 coding DNA: TGTGCCAGCAGTCCCTGGGACGGTGGGGCCTACGAGCAGTACTTC. The gene calls are TRBV28 and TRBJ2-7; D is perhaps TRBD1 or TRBD2 (5 bases each). V lost 5 bases and J lost 2, with 16 bases in between. Germline V CDR1 and CDR2: MDHEN, SYDVKM. This CDR3 region has 15 residues.

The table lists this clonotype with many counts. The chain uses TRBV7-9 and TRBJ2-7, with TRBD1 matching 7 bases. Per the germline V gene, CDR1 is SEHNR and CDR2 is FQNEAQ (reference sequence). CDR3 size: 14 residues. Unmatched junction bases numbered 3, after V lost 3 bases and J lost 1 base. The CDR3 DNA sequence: TGTGCCAGCAGCTTTCGACAGGGATCCTACGAGCAGTACTTC. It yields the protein CASSFRQGSYEQYF.